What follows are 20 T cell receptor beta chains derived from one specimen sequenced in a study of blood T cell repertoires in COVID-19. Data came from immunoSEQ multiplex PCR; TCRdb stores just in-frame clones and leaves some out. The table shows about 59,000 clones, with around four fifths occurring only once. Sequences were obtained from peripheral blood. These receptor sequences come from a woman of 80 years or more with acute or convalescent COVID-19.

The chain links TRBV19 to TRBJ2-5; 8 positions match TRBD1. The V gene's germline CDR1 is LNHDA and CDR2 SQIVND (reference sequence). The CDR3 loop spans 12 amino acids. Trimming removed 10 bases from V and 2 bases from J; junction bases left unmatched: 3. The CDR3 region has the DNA TGTGCCACGAGGACAGGGCAAGAGACCCAGTACTTC. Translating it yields CATRTGQETQYF.

In nucleotides, the CDR3 is TGTGCCAGTAGGACTTGGGGAGGGGGCAAAAACATTCAGTACTTC. Its translation is CASRTWGGGKNIQYF. The chain is built from TRBV19 and TRBJ2-4; possible D gene TRBD2, 7 bases. This CDR3 region has 15 residues. The V end lost 6 bases, the J end lost 3 bases, and 15 bases lay between the germline ends. CDR1 LNHDA and CDR2 SQIVND come from the germline V gene (reference sequence).

CDR3 region: CASSYGGTQYF. The CDR3 DNA sequence: TGTGCCAGCAGTTACGGCGGGACCCAGTACTTC. The J gene is TRBJ2-5, the V gene TRBV6-2 or TRBV6-3; D unclear. The CDR3 totals 11 residues. V lost 2 bases and J 7 bases, leaving 5 bases between the germline ends. CDR1 MNHEY and CDR2 SVGEGT come from the germline V gene.

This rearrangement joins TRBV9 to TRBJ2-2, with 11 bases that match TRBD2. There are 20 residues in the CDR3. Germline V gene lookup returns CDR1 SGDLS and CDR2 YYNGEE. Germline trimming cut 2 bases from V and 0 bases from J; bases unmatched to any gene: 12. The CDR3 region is CASSVTPSGRTGANTGELFF. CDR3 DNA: TGTGCCAGCAGCGTTACCCCTAGCGGGAGGACCGGGGCGAACACCGGGGAGCTGTTTTTT. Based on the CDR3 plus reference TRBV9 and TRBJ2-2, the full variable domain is DSGVTQTPKHLITATGQRVTLRCSPRSGDLSVYWYQQSLDQGLQFLIQYYNGEERAKGNILERFSAQQFPDLHSELNLSSLELGDSALYFCASSVTPSGRTGANTGELFFGEGSRLTVL.

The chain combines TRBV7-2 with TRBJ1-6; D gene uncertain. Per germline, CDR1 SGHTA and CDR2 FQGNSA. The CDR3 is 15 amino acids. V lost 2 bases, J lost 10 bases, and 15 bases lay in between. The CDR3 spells CASSLNQRVGSPLHF. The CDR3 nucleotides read TGTGCCAGCAGCTTAAATCAGAGGGTAGGATCACCCCTCCACTTT.

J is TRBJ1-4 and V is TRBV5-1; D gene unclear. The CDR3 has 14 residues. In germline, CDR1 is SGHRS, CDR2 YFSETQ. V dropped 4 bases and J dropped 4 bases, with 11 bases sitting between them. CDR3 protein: CASSRGGINEKLFF. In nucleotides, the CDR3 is TGCGCCAGCAGCCGGGGAGGGATTAATGAAAAACTGTTTTTT.

DNA for the CDR3: TGTGCCAGCAACCCGGTTCGGGGGGATGAGCAGTTCTTC. It yields the protein CASNPVRGDEQFF. The gene calls are TRBV5-4 and TRBJ2-1; 7 bases map to TRBD2. Per the germline V gene, CDR1 is SGHNT and CDR2 is YYREEE (reference sequence). This CDR3 comprises 13 residues. J lost 8 bases, V lost 6 bases, and 8 bases had no gene match.

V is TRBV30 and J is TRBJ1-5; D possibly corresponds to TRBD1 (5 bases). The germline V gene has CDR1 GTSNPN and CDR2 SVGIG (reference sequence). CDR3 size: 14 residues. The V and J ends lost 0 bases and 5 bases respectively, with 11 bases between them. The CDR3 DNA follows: TGTGCCTGGAGTGTACCTGTCAGGGATCAGCCCCAGCATTTT. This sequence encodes CAWSVPVRDQPQHF.

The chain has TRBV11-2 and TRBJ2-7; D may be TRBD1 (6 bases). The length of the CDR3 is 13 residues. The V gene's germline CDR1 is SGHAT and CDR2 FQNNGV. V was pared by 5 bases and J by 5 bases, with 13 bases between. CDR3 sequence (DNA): TGTGCCAGCAGCATCGACAGGAGGAACGAGCAGTACTTC. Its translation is CASSIDRRNEQYF. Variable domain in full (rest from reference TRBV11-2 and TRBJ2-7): EAGVAQSPRYKIIEKRQSVAFWCNPISGHATLYWYQQILGQGPKLLIQFQNNGVVDDSQLPKDRFSAERLKGVDSTLKIQPAKLEDSAVYLCASSIDRRNEQYFGPGTRLTVT.

CDR3 bases: TGCAGCTGCGGGACAGGGTACAATGAGCAGTTCTTC. This gives the protein CSCGTGYNEQFF. J is TRBJ2-1 and V is TRBV29-1; 9 positions agree with TRBD1. The CDR3 runs 12 residues. V shed 8 bases and J 4 bases; nucleotides not matched to a gene: 3. CDR1 SQVTM and CDR2 ANQGSEA come from the germline V gene.

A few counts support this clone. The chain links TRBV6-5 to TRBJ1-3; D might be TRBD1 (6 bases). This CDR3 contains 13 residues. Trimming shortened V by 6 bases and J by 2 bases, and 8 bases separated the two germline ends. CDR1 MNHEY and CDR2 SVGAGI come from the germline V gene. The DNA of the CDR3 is TGTGCCAGCAGATGGGACACTGGAAACACCATATATTTT. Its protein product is CASRWDTGNTIYF.

CDR3 amino acids: CAIGTLNTGELFF. Written as DNA, the CDR3 is TGTGCCATCGGTACTTTGAACACCGGGGAGCTGTTTTTT. V is TRBV10-3 and J is TRBJ2-2; D gene uncertain. The CDR3 is 13 residues long. Germline V lookup: CDR1 ENHRY, CDR2 SYGVKD. V dropped 8 bases and J dropped 1 base, with 8 bases sitting between them.

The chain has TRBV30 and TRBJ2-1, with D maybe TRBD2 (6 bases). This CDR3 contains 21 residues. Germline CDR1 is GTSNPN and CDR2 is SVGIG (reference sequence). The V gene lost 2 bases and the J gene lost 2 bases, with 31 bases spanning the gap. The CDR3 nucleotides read TGTGCCTGGAGTCTGACTCAGCCGGGACCGTTGTGGGGGGTCCCCTACAATGAGCAGTTCTTC. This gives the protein CAWSLTQPGPLWGVPYNEQFF.

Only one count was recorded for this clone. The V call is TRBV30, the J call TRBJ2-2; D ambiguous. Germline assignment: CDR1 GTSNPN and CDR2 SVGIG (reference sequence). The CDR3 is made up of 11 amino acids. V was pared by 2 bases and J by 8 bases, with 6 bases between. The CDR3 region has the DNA TGTGCCTGGAGTAACGGGGGGGAGCTGTTTTTT. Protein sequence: CAWSNGGELFF.

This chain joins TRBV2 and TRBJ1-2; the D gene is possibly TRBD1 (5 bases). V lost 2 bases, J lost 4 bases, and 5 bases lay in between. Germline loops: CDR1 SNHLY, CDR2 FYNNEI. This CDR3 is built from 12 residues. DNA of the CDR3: TGTGCCAGCAGTGAACAGGGCTATGGCTACACCTTC. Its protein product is CASSEQGYGYTF.

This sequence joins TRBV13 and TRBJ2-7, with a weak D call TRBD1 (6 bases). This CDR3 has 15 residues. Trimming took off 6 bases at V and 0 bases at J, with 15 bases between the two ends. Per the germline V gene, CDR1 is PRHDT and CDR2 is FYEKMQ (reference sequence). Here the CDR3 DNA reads TGTGCCAGCAGAGTTACAGGGAAAAGCTCCTACGAGCAGTACTTC. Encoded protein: CASRVTGKSSYEQYF.

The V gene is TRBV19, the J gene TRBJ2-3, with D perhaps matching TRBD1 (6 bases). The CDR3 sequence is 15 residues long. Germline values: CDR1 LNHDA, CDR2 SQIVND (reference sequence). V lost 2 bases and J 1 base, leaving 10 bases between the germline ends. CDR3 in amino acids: CASSIMGARTDTQYF. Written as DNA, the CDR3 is TGTGCCAGTAGTATAATGGGGGCCCGCACAGATACGCAGTATTTT.

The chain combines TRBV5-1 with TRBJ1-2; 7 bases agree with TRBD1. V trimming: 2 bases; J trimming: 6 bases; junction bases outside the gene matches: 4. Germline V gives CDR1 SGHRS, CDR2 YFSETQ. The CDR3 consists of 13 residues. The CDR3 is CASSLSQGDGYTF. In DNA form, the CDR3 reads TGCGCCAGCAGCTTATCCCAGGGGGATGGCTACACCTTC. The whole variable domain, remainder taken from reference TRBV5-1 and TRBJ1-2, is KAGVTQTPRYLIKTRGQQVTLSCSPISGHRSVSWYQQTPGQGLQFLFEYFSETQRNKGNFPGRFSGRQFSNSRSEMNVSTLELGDSALYLCASSLSQGDGYTFGSGTRLTVV.

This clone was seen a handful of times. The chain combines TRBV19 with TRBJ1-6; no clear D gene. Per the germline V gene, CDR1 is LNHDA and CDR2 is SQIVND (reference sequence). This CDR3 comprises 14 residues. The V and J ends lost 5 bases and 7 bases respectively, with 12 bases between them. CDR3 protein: CASSFGRENSPLHF. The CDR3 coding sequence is TGTGCCAGTAGTTTCGGACGGGAAAATTCACCCCTCCACTTT.

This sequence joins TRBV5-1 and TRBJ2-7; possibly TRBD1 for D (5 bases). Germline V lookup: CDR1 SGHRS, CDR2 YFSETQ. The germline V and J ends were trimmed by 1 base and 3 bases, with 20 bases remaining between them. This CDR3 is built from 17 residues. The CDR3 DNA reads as TGCGCCAGCAGCTTGTCTTCCGGAAATCTGGGGCACTACGAGCAGTACTTC. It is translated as CASSLSSGNLGHYEQYF.